This TCR beta chain was recorded in a study of T cell responses to AZD1222 COVID-19 vaccine. Germline V lookup: CDR1 KGHSH, CDR2 LQKENI. This CDR3 has 16 residues. V was trimmed by 2 bases and J by 4 bases, leaving 15 bases between them. The study's findings and limits: Nearly half of unique spike-specific TCRs reportedly avoided B.1.351 and B.1.1.7 mutated regions. Repertoire sampling occurred only after the peak T cell response. White British donors predominated, females outnumbered males, and clonal diversity was possibly underestimated. Across the whole spike, CD4 TCRs peaked at regions 160-218 and 743-854.

Using immunoSEQ multiplex PCR, the repertoire was profiled, and TCRdb retains in-frame clones only, with some absent. Altogether about 120,000 clones are present, about 90% being singletons, with the ten largest covering around 4.5%. Of note for this clone: The target antigen is unknown.

This clonotype was obtained from an adult in good health. The chain carries TRBV18 and TRBJ1-3; D may be TRBD1 (6 bases). Sample: peripheral blood, taken on day 0 of MenACWY control vaccination. CDR3 bases: TGTGCCAGCTCACCATACCCTCGGGGGCGCGGAAACACCATATATTTT. It translates to CASSPYPRGRGNTIYF. The variable domain in full, completed from reference TRBV18 and TRBJ1-3, reads NAGVMQNPRHLVRRRGQEARLRCSPMKGHSHVYWYRQLPEEGLKFMVYLQKENIIDESGMPKERFSAEFPKEGPSILRIQQVVRGDSAAYFCASSPYPRGRGNTIYFGEGSWLTVV.